The 26 T cell receptor beta chains presented below share a single source sample, sequenced in a study of T cell changes during pregnancy in multiple sclerosis. Measured with immunoSEQ multiplex PCR; TCRdb has only the in-frame clones, and not every one. The sample yields tens of thousands of clones, over 85% seen once. The material was peripheral blood, obtained in the third trimester of pregnancy. Receptor source: a female donor with multiple sclerosis, enrolled in a pregnancy study.

V and J are TRBV28 and TRBJ1-5; 10 bases fit TRBD1. With V trimmed by 2 bases and J by 5 bases, 6 bases remained unmatched. Germline V gene data show CDR1 as MDHEN and CDR2 as SYDVKM. CDR3 length: 16 amino acids. Here the CDR3 DNA reads TGTGCCAGCAGTTTAACAGGACAGGGGGGGGATCAGCCCCAGCATTTT. This codes for CASSLTGQGGDQPQHF.

The rearrangement uses TRBV30 and TRBJ2-1; D unclear. Germline assignment: CDR1 GTSNPN and CDR2 SVGIG (reference sequence). This CDR3 comprises 13 residues. The V end lost 0 bases, the J end lost 4 bases, and 7 bases lay between the germline ends. The CDR3 spells CAWSVPSYNEQFF. CDR3 DNA sequence: TGTGCCTGGAGTGTTCCCAGTTACAATGAGCAGTTCTTC.

This chain uses TRBV7-2 with TRBJ1-3; tentatively, D is TRBD1 (5 bases). The ends were cut back, 0 bases at V and 0 bases at J, with 9 bases in the middle. The CDR3 has 16 residues. Germline values: CDR1 SGHTA, CDR2 FQGNSA. The CDR3 sequence is CASSLATALSGNTIYF. The CDR3 region has the DNA TGTGCCAGCAGCTTAGCGACAGCCCTCTCTGGAAACACCATATATTTT.

The chain has TRBV27 and TRBJ1-1, with a tentative D call TRBD1 (5 bases). CDR1 and CDR2 from the germline V gene are MNHEY and SMNVEV (reference sequence). The CDR3 has 13 residues. Trimming removed 2 bases at V and 8 bases at J, with 12 bases between. The CDR3 region has the DNA TGTGCCAGCAGTTTACGGCAGGGATGGGAAGCTTTCTTT. It translates to CASSLRQGWEAFF.

This rearrangement joins TRBV7-2 to TRBJ2-2, with a weak D call TRBD2 (6 bases). The CDR3 has 12 amino acids. V was trimmed by 3 bases and J by 7 bases, leaving 6 bases between them. Germline V CDR1 and CDR2: SGHTA, FQGNSA. Written as DNA, the CDR3 is TGTGCCAGCAGCTTGGAGGGCGGGGAGCTGTTTTTT. It specifies CASSLEGGELFF.

The rearrangement joins TRBV7-9 to TRBJ2-3; D perhaps matches TRBD2 (5 bases). The germline CDR1 and CDR2 sequences are SEHNR and FQNEAQ (reference sequence). This CDR3 spans 15 amino acids. Trimming pared 6 bases from V and 6 bases from J, leaving 19 bases between. CDR3: CASREVSISIDTQYF. CDR3 nucleotide sequence: TGTGCCAGCAGGGAGGTCTCAATTTCCATCGATACGCAGTATTTT.

The chain is built from TRBV19 and TRBJ2-5; the D gene is possibly TRBD1 (5 bases). The CDR3 covers 17 residues. CDR1 LNHDA and CDR2 SQIVND come from the germline V gene (reference sequence). V was pared by 3 bases and J by 0 bases, with 17 bases between. The DNA of the CDR3 is TGTGCCAGTAGTATTGATGCTCAGACAGCCTACCAAGAGACCCAGTACTTC. It codes for CASSIDAQTAYQETQYF.

The chain uses TRBV6-8 and TRBJ1-4, with D uncertain. The CDR3 totals 16 residues. Trimming took 0 bases from V and 0 from J, leaving 8 bases between them. Germline CDR1 and CDR2: MNHGY and SAAAGT. CDR3 region: CASSYSIRTTNEKLFF. The CDR3 region has the DNA TGTGCCAGCAGTTACTCGATCAGGACAACTAATGAAAAACTGTTTTTT.

J is TRBJ2-2 and V is TRBV29-1; 7 positions match TRBD2. The V and J ends lost 5 bases and 4 bases, in that order; junction bases with no gene match: 4. The V gene's germline CDR1 is SQVTM and CDR2 ANQGSEA. This CDR3 is built from 13 residues. Here the CDR3 reads CSVWTRSTGELFF. CDR3 nucleotides: TGCAGCGTTTGGACTAGGAGCACCGGGGAGCTGTTTTTT.

V and J are TRBV18 and TRBJ1-4; 11 nucleotides match TRBD1. Germline-derived CDR1 and CDR2 are KGHSH and LQKENI. This CDR3 is 15 amino acids long. The trim removed 3 bases at V and 8 bases at J, leaving 5 bases unmatched. CDR3 nucleotides: TGTGCCAGCTCACCGGGGACAGGGGGAAGAGAAAAACTGTTTTTT. Encoded protein: CASSPGTGGREKLFF. The whole variable domain, remainder taken from reference TRBV18 and TRBJ1-4, is NAGVMQNPRHLVRRRGQEARLRCSPMKGHSHVYWYRQLPEEGLKFMVYLQKENIIDESGMPKERFSAEFPKEGPSILRIQQVVRGDSAAYFCASSPGTGGREKLFFGSGTQLSVL.

The chain couples TRBV4-2 to TRBJ2-7; 10 bases map to TRBD2. V shed 1 base and J 4 bases; nucleotides not matched to a gene: 4. This CDR3 is 15 amino acids long. In germline, CDR1 is LGHNA, CDR2 YNFKEQ. The CDR3: CASSQVLAGVYEQYF. The CDR3 coding sequence is TGTGCCAGCAGCCAAGTCCTAGCGGGAGTATACGAGCAGTACTTC.

The chain carries TRBV2 and TRBJ2-1; D perhaps matches TRBD2 (6 bases). Germline loops: CDR1 SNHLY, CDR2 FYNNEI. The CDR3 is made up of 16 amino acids. The ends were cut back, 6 bases at V and 9 bases at J, with 24 bases in the middle. The CDR3 protein is CASSPPRDSPRSEQFF. DNA of the CDR3: TGTGCCAGCAGCCCCCCCCGGGACTCCCCCCGAAGTGAGCAGTTCTTC.

This clone was seen a single time. This chain uses TRBV30 with TRBJ2-2; the match to TRBD1 covers 7 bases. Germline V lookup: CDR1 GTSNPN, CDR2 SVGIG (reference sequence). This CDR3 has 15 residues. The V and J ends lost 5 bases and 1 base, in that order; junction bases with no gene match: 7. The CDR3 loop reads CAWGGRQGNTGELFF. CDR3 DNA sequence: TGTGCCTGGGGCGGACGACAGGGGAACACCGGGGAGCTGTTTTTT.

The V call is TRBV5-4, the J call TRBJ2-1; TRBD1 agrees at 8 bases. The CDR3 spans 15 residues. Germline CDR1 reads SGHNT; CDR2 reads YYREEE (reference sequence). Trimming at V came to 4 bases and at J to 1 base, leaving 4 bases not matched to a gene. The CDR3 DNA follows: TGTGCCAGCAGCCTGGACAGGGAGTCCTACAATGAGCAGTTCTTC. It codes for CASSLDRESYNEQFF. Full variable domain (missing parts from reference TRBV5-4 and TRBJ2-1): ETGVTQSPTHLIKTRGQQVTLRCSSQSGHNTVSWYQQALGQGPQFIFQYYREEENGRGNFPPRFSGLQFPNYSSELNVNALELDDSALYLCASSLDRESYNEQFFGPGTRLTVL.

The chain is built from TRBV5-4 and TRBJ1-1; D is ambiguous. The germline V gene encodes CDR1 SGHNT and CDR2 YYREEE (reference sequence). The CDR3 sequence is 12 residues long. Trimming took off 2 bases at V and 3 bases at J, with 5 bases between the two ends. This CDR3 reads CASSFRDTEAFF. In DNA, the CDR3 is TGTGCCAGCAGCTTCCGGGACACTGAAGCTTTCTTT.

The J gene is TRBJ1-4, the V gene TRBV4-1; tentative D call: TRBD1 (6 bases). The ends were cut back, 5 bases at V and 3 bases at J, with 19 bases in the middle. The CDR3 is 17 residues long. CDR1 and CDR2 from the germline V gene are MGHRA and YSYEKL. The CDR3 DNA follows: TGCGCCAGCAGCGGGGGAACTTTGACAGGTCCTAATGAAAAACTGTTTTTT. Amino acid sequence: CASSGGTLTGPNEKLFF.

The chain joins TRBV19 to TRBJ2-1; 9 bases are shared with TRBD1. Trimming cost V 5 bases and J 5 bases; bases outside gene matches: 4. The CDR3 runs to 14 residues. The germline CDR1 and CDR2 sequences are LNHDA and SQIVND (reference sequence). CDR3 DNA: TGTGCCAGTAGTGCACAGGGGGCCCACAATGAGCAGTTCTTC. Translation gives CASSAQGAHNEQFF.

The chain has TRBV30 and TRBJ2-7, with 8 positions matching TRBD2. Germline loops: CDR1 GTSNPN, CDR2 SVGIG (reference sequence). Germline trimming cut 3 bases from V and 1 base from J; bases unmatched to any gene: 8. CDR3 length: 15 residues. CDR3 DNA: TGTGCCTGGAGGGCGGGGGGCGCAGGGTCCTACGAGCAGTACTTC. It specifies CAWRAGGAGSYEQYF.

The chain recombines TRBV14 with TRBJ2-1, with 13 bases lining up with TRBD2. Germline assignment: CDR1 SGHDN and CDR2 FVKESK. CDR3 length: 17 residues. The junction had 8 bases not matched to a gene; V was cut back by 4 bases and J by 5 bases. CDR3 region: CASSRGGLAGINNEQFF. CDR3 nucleotide sequence: TGTGCCAGCAGCCGGGGGGGACTAGCGGGGATTAACAATGAGCAGTTCTTC. Full variable domain (missing parts from reference TRBV14 and TRBJ2-1): EAGVTQFPSHSVIEKGQTVTLRCDPISGHDNLYWYRRVMGKEIKFLLHFVKESKQDESGMPNNRFLAERTGGTYSTLKVQPAELEDSGVYFCASSRGGLAGINNEQFFGPGTRLTVL.

The chain is built from TRBV11-2 and TRBJ2-7; TRBD2 agrees at 12 bases. The junction had 3 bases not matched to a gene; V was cut back by 5 bases and J by 4 bases. CDR3 size: 14 residues. The germline V gene has CDR1 SGHAT and CDR2 FQNNGV. The CDR3 DNA reads TGTGCCAGCAGCCAGACTAGCGGGAGTTACGAGCAGTACTTC. Translation gives CASSQTSGSYEQYF. Using reference TRBV11-2 and TRBJ2-7 for the parts outside the CDR3, the full variable domain is EAGVAQSPRYKIIEKRQSVAFWCNPISGHATLYWYQQILGQGPKLLIQFQNNGVVDDSQLPKDRFSAERLKGVDSTLKIQPAKLEDSAVYLCASSQTSGSYEQYFGPGTRLTVT.

The chain recombines TRBV7-9 with TRBJ2-7; tentative D call: TRBD1 (5 bases). This CDR3 region has 15 residues. The V gene lost 2 bases and the J gene lost 0 bases, with 11 bases spanning the gap. CDR1 is SEHNR, CDR2 FQNEAQ, per germline (reference sequence). The CDR3 DNA is TGTGCCAGCAGCTTACCACAGGCCGGCTCCTACGAGCAGTACTTC. Its protein is CASSLPQAGSYEQYF.

This chain uses TRBV7-2 with TRBJ1-1; D is possibly TRBD1 (6 bases). The germline gives CDR1 SGHTA, CDR2 FQGNSA. Deletions cut 5 bases from V and 2 bases from J, with 18 bases between. The length of the CDR3 is 16 residues. The CDR3 nucleotides are TGTGCCAGCAGCACATCGGGGACACCCCTCAACACTGAAGCTTTCTTT. Encoded protein: CASSTSGTPLNTEAFF.

The gene calls are TRBV29-1 and TRBJ2-2; TRBD1 agrees at 9 bases. CDR3 length: 16 residues. J was trimmed by 2 bases and V by 0 bases; bases with no gene match: 4. The germline V gene encodes CDR1 SQVTM and CDR2 ANQGSEA. The CDR3 sequence is CSVEDRTGGNTGELFF. The CDR3 DNA reads as TGCAGCGTTGAAGATCGAACAGGGGGCAACACCGGGGAGCTGTTTTTT.

This chain uses TRBV5-1 with TRBJ2-7, with 11 bases that match TRBD2. The V gene's germline CDR1 is SGHRS and CDR2 YFSETQ. This CDR3 is built from 17 residues. J lost 3 bases, V lost 0 bases, and 8 bases had no gene match. The DNA of the CDR3 is TGCGCCAGCAGCTTGGCGGCCTCTAGCGGGAGGTACTACGAGCAGTACTTC. It encodes CASSLAASSGRYYEQYF. Based on the CDR3 plus reference TRBV5-1 and TRBJ2-7, the full variable domain is KAGVTQTPRYLIKTRGQQVTLSCSPISGHRSVSWYQQTPGQGLQFLFEYFSETQRNKGNFPGRFSGRQFSNSRSEMNVSTLELGDSALYLCASSLAASSGRYYEQYFGPGTRLTVT.

This rearrangement joins TRBV7-2 to TRBJ1-5, with 9 bases fitting TRBD1. Germline CDR1 is SGHTA and CDR2 is FQGNSA. The V gene end was trimmed by 5 bases and the J gene end by 5 bases; junction bases not matched to a gene: 1. The CDR3 has 13 amino acids. CDR3 sequence: CASSRQGDQPQHF. CDR3 nucleotide sequence: TGTGCCAGCAGCCGACAGGGGGATCAGCCCCAGCATTTT.

The rearrangement links TRBV5-4 to TRBJ2-2; D possibly corresponds to TRBD2 (5 bases). V lost 2 bases and J lost 1, with 6 bases in between. The CDR3 length is 14 residues. The germline gives CDR1 SGHNT, CDR2 YYREEE (reference sequence). The CDR3 region is CASSFRENTGELFF. The DNA of the CDR3 is TGTGCCAGCAGCTTCCGGGAGAACACCGGGGAGCTGTTTTTT.